The clone carrying this TCR beta chain was counted many times. This record comes from a study of low-dose radiotherapy and immunotherapy resistance in tumors. About the study: One day prior to radiation and immunotherapy, intravenous cyclophosphamide at 200 mg/m2 was given, repeated every two weeks. Aspirin was taken orally by patients at 300 mg daily for four cycles from cycle 1 day 1.

Unmatched junction bases numbered 2, after V lost 0 bases and J lost 6 bases. CDR1 is SGHTA and CDR2 is FQGTGA in the germline V gene. This CDR3 region has 15 residues. Specified time point: before trial treatment. The donors' treatment consisted of nivolumab, ipilimumab, aspirin, low-dose cyclophosphamide and low-dose radiotherapy. Gene-specific TRAV and TRBV primers were used for first-strand cDNA, covering alpha and beta chains. With a constant-region primer and a V-primer adapter, TCRs were subjected to roughly 20 PCR cycles of amplification. Isolated mRNA underwent amplification via in vitro transcription. Each CDR3 protein gets one entry after TCRdb re-called the reads with MiXCR. The repertoire holds approximately 90,000 distinct CDR3 sequences, with 9.4% as singletons.

The chain employs TRBV7-3 and TRBJ2-1, with 10 bases matching TRBD2. This receptor was obtained from a male donor with prostate cancer. The specimen was PBMCs, collected before treatment. CDR3 region: CASSLTAGGVNEQFF. The CDR3 nucleotides read TGTGCCAGCAGCTTAACAGCGGGAGGGGTCAATGAGCAGTTCTTC.